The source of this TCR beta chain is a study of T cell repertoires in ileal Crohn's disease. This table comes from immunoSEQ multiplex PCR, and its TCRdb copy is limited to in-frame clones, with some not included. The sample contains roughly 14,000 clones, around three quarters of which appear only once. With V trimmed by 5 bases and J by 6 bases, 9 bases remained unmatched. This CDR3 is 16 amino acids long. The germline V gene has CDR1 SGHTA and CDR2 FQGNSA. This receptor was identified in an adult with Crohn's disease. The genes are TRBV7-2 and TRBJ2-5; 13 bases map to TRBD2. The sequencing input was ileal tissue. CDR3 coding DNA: TGTGCCAGCAGCCCTGAGGGACTAGCGGGGAGGAAGACCCAGTACTTC. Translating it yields CASSPEGLAGRKTQYF.